Listed below are T cell receptor beta chains from one sample, sequenced in a study of blood T cell repertoires in COVID-19. TCRdb's table, derived via immunoSEQ multiplex PCR, lists solely in-frame clones and lacks some. The data show some 160,000 clones, about four fifths seen once. The sequencing sample was made of peripheral blood. All receptors come from a woman older than 75 with acute or convalescent COVID-19. The CDR3 runs from the conserved cysteine through the conserved F or W. The D gene is left open where the match is weak. The size of a clone is reported for some rows only, either as once, few or many, or as a class for expanded clones.

CDR3 | DNA | size | J | V | D
CASSLGGSYQPQHF | TGTGCCAGCAGCTTAGGGGGCAGCTATCAGCCCCAGCATTTT | . | TRBJ1-5 | TRBV7-9 | .
CASSLGGSGNTIYF | TGTGCCAGCAGCTTGGGGGGCTCTGGAAACACCATATATTTT | . | TRBJ1-3 | TRBV7-8 | .
CASSSQGQRSYEQYF | TGTGCCAGCAGTTCTCAGGGACAGCGGTCCTACGAGCAGTACTTC | . | TRBJ2-7 | TRBV27 | TRBD1
CASSSLGGGNQPQHF | TGTGCCAGCAGTTCACTGGGGGGTGGCAATCAGCCCCAGCATTTT | many | TRBJ1-5 | TRBV27 | .
CASTPGDGGASNEQFF | TGTGCCAGTACCCCCGGTGACGGGGGGGCTTCCAATGAGCAGTTCTTC | . | TRBJ2-1 | TRBV19 | TRBD2
CASSFPGTSGEGYNEQFF | TGCGCCAGCAGCTTTCCCGGGACTAGCGGGGAGGGATACAATGAGCAGTTCTTC | . | TRBJ2-1 | TRBV5-1 | TRBD2
CASSPSRGQVNTGELFF | TGTGCCAGCTCACCGTCAAGGGGACAGGTGAACACCGGGGAGCTGTTTTTT | . | TRBJ2-2 | TRBV18 | TRBD1
CASSGDREKLFF | TGTGCCAGCAGTGGGGACAGGGAAAAACTGTTTTTT | . | TRBJ1-4 | TRBV28 | TRBD1
CAWSGLPYTEQFF | TGTGCCTGGAGTGGACTACCGTACACTGAGCAGTTCTTC | . | TRBJ2-1 | TRBV30 | .
CASSEGVAGGETQYF | TGTGCCAGCAGCGAAGGGGTAGCGGGGGGAGAGACCCAGTACTTC | once | TRBJ2-5 | TRBV6-1 | TRBD2
CASSLDLQETQYF | TGTGCCAGCAGCTTGGACTTACAAGAGACCCAGTACTTC | . | TRBJ2-5 | TRBV11-1 | .
CASNLSGNEQFF | TGTGCCAGCAACCTCTCGGGGAATGAGCAGTTCTTC | . | TRBJ2-1 | TRBV7-9 | .
CASRRTGNTGELFF | TGTGCCAGCAGACGGACAGGGAACACCGGGGAGCTGTTTTTT | . | TRBJ2-2 | TRBV27 | TRBD1
CASSEQGGLGEQYF | TGTGCCAGCAGTGAACAGGGGGGCTTGGGCGAGCAGTACTTC | . | TRBJ2-7 | TRBV2 | .
CASSLDSFDRGNEQFF | TGCGCCAGCAGCTTGGACTCCTTTGACAGGGGGAATGAGCAGTTCTTC | . | TRBJ2-1 | TRBV5-1 | TRBD1
CASSQTGNYEQYF | TGTGCCAGCAGTCAGACGGGTAACTACGAGCAGTACTTC | . | TRBJ2-7 | TRBV3-1/TRBV3-2 | .
CATSDTGTGNTDTQYF | TGTGCCACCAGTGACACCGGGACAGGGAACACAGATACGCAGTATTTT | once | TRBJ2-3 | TRBV24-1 | TRBD1
CASSQAPQGGVTGELFF | TGTGCCAGCAGCCAAGCCCCGCAGGGAGGTGTGACCGGGGAGCTGTTTTTT | . | TRBJ2-2 | TRBV3-1/TRBV3-2 | .
CASQERTSNGELFF | TGTGCCAGCCAAGAACGGACTAGCAACGGGGAGCTGTTTTTT | . | TRBJ2-2 | TRBV2 | TRBD2
CASTGGGYGYTF | TGTGCCAGCACCGGGGGGGGCTATGGCTACACCTTC | few | TRBJ1-2 | TRBV19 | .
CASTRQLNYEQYF | TGTGCCAGCACAAGACAGTTAAACTACGAGCAGTACTTC | . | TRBJ2-7 | TRBV11-2 | .
CASSQVEHQPQHF | TGCGCCAGCAGCCAAGTAGAACATCAGCCCCAGCATTTT | . | TRBJ1-5 | TRBV4-1 | .
CASSEARGNEQYF | TGTGCCAGCAGTGAAGCCAGGGGAAACGAGCAGTACTTC | . | TRBJ2-7 | TRBV2 | .
CASSKGLTSPNYEQYF | TGTGCCAGCAGCAAAGGACTTACCTCACCTAACTACGAGCAGTACTTC | . | TRBJ2-7 | TRBV7-9 | .
CASSSGGGAATGELFF | TGCGCCAGCAGCTCGGGAGGGGGGGCCGCCACCGGGGAGCTGTTTTTT | . | TRBJ2-2 | TRBV5-1 | TRBD2
CAISAASAGDGNTIYF | TGTGCCATCAGTGCGGCTTCCGCAGGGGATGGAAACACCATATATTTT | . | TRBJ1-3 | TRBV10-3 | .
CASSLPASSYNEQFF | TGTGCCAGCAGCTTGCCCGCCAGCTCCTACAATGAGCAGTTCTTC | . | TRBJ2-1 | TRBV5-4 | .
CACDRRLNEKLFF | TGTGCCTGTGACAGGCGTTTAAATGAAAAACTGTTTTTT | . | TRBJ1-4 | TRBV30 | .
CASSIQGAGGYTF | TGTGCCAGTAGTATACAGGGGGCCGGGGGCTACACCTTC | . | TRBJ1-2 | TRBV19 | TRBD1
CASSLERQTAYGYTF | TGCGCCAGCAGCTTGGAGCGACAGACAGCCTATGGCTACACCTTC | . | TRBJ1-2 | TRBV5-1 | .
CASSATGGVMNTEAFF | TGTGCCAGCAGCGCCACAGGGGGAGTCATGAACACTGAAGCTTTCTTT | . | TRBJ1-1 | TRBV9 | TRBD1
CASSIAGQGSLYGYTF | TGTGCCAGTAGTATAGCCGGACAGGGAAGCCTCTATGGCTACACCTTC | once | TRBJ1-2 | TRBV19 | TRBD1
CASSQDLRVYNSPLHF | TGCGCCAGCAGCCAAGATTTGCGAGTATATAATTCACCCCTCCACTTT | . | TRBJ1-6 | TRBV4-1 | .
CASSLGQGSYEQYF | TGCGCCAGCAGCTTGGGACAGGGTAGCTACGAGCAGTACTTC | . | TRBJ2-7 | TRBV5-1 | TRBD1
CASSRGGSGANVLTF | TGTGCCAGCAGCCGGGGGGGAAGTGGGGCCAACGTCCTGACTTTC | . | TRBJ2-6 | TRBV7-9 | TRBD2
CASSLSGGQGRIHTEAFF | TGTGCCAGCAGCTTATCGGGCGGGCAGGGGAGAATTCACACTGAAGCTTTCTTT | . | TRBJ1-1 | TRBV7-3 | .
CASSPRGHDEPQHF | TGTGCCAGCTCACCACGGGGGCACGATGAGCCCCAGCATTTT | . | TRBJ1-5 | TRBV18 | .
CASGRFSGNEQFF | TGCGCCAGCGGGAGGTTCTCAGGTAATGAGCAGTTCTTC | . | TRBJ2-1 | TRBV5-1 | .
CASSEPTAGLYEQYF | TGTGCCAGCAGTGAACCGACAGCGGGACTATACGAGCAGTACTTC | . | TRBJ2-7 | TRBV2 | TRBD2
CASSWDRVGNQPQHF | TGCGCCAGCAGCTGGGACAGGGTAGGGAATCAGCCCCAGCATTTT | . | TRBJ1-5 | TRBV10-1 | TRBD1
CASSKKRTGRTGELFF | TGTGCCAGCAGTAAAAAACGGACAGGGAGGACCGGGGAGCTGTTTTTT | . | TRBJ2-2 | TRBV2 | TRBD1
CASSPLTGGNQPQHF | TGTGCCAGCAGCCCCCTGACAGGGGGGAATCAGCCCCAGCATTTT | few | TRBJ1-5 | TRBV7-8 | TRBD1
CASRGLAGGGQETQYF | TGTGCCAGCAGGGGACTAGCGGGAGGGGGCCAAGAGACCCAGTACTTC | . | TRBJ2-5 | TRBV28 | TRBD2
CASGQGSYGYTF | TGTGCCAGCGGACAGGGCAGCTATGGCTACACCTTC | . | TRBJ1-2 | TRBV12-3/TRBV12-4 | TRBD1
CASSSGLVGSTDTQYF | TGCGCCAGCAGCTCGGGACTAGTGGGAAGCACAGATACGCAGTATTTT | once | TRBJ2-3 | TRBV5-1 | TRBD2
CASSLVSRGPLANYGYTF | TGTGCCAGCAGCTTGGTTTCCAGGGGGCCTTTAGCTAACTATGGCTACACCTTC | . | TRBJ1-2 | TRBV5-5 | TRBD1
CASSGGTLVENEKLFF | TGTGCCAGTAGCGGTGGGACACTGGTAGAGAATGAAAAACTGTTTTTT | . | TRBJ1-4 | TRBV19 | .
CASSPGQGMREQYF | TGTGCCAGTAGTCCCGGACAGGGGATGCGCGAGCAGTACTTC | . | TRBJ2-7 | TRBV19 | TRBD1
CASNDGVRPSYEQYF | TGTGCCAGCAATGACGGAGTAAGACCGTCCTACGAGCAGTACTTC | . | TRBJ2-7 | TRBV6-6 | .
CASSNTGGSYYGYTF | TGTGCCAGCAGCAACACAGGGGGCAGTTACTATGGCTACACCTTC | . | TRBJ1-2 | TRBV2 | TRBD1
CASSSGTSGNNEQFF | TGTGCCAGCAGTTCGGGGACTAGCGGGAACAATGAGCAGTTCTTC | . | TRBJ2-1 | TRBV6-5 | TRBD2
CASSRGIAKNIQYF | TGTGCCAGCAGCCGAGGGATAGCCAAAAACATTCAGTACTTC | . | TRBJ2-4 | TRBV6-2/TRBV6-3 | .
CASTRVQGASYEQYF | TGTGCCAGCACCCGGGTACAGGGGGCGAGCTACGAGCAGTACTTC | . | TRBJ2-7 | TRBV6-5 | TRBD1
CASRQPGQGYGYTF | TGTGCCAGCAGGCAACCGGGACAGGGCTATGGCTACACCTTC | . | TRBJ1-2 | TRBV6-5 | TRBD1
CASGPGFEAFF | TGTGCCAGCGGACCAGGGTTTGAAGCTTTCTTT | few | TRBJ1-1 | TRBV3-1/TRBV3-2 | .